The clone carrying this T cell receptor (beta chain) was counted ten times or more. Its target is not known. TCRdb recomputed calls from the reads with MiXCR, one row per CDR3 protein. The table lists about 250,000 distinct CDR3 sequences, 5% to 8.5% of them singletons. The sample comes from a study of T cell repertoires in cytomegalovirus infection. Study in general: In public TCR beta signatures, there were indications of both CMV infection and matching HLA type. Study-level points and caveats: Summed public TCR beta family frequency identified CMV carriers bearing the relevant HLA. Dominant in the ex vivo response were TCR beta clonotypes restricted by HLA-C and specific for CMV.

From germline, CDR1 is MDHEN and CDR2 SYDVKM. The CDR3 length is 15 residues. J gave up 2 bases and V 6 bases, and 7 bases lay outside the gene matches. Sequencing was performed on PBMCs. The receptor comes from a human donor in good health (CMV status not recorded). Some clones in this sample may be carry-over from other donors' samples. The gene calls are TRBV28 and TRBJ1-5, with 7 nucleotides matching TRBD1. For the CDR3, the DNA is TGTGCCAGCAGCTTACGGCAGGGGGGCAATCAGCCCCAGCATTTT. It encodes CASSLRQGGNQPQHF.